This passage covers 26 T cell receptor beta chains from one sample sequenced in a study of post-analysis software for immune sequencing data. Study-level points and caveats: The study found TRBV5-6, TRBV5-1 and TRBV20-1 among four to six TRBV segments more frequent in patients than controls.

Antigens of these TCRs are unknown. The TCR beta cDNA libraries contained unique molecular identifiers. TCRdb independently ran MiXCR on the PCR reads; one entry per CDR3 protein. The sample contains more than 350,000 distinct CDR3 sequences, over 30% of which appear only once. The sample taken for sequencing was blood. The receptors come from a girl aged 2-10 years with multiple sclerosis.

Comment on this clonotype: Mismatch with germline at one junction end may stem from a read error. The CDR3 DNA sequence: TGTGCCACTAAGAGTAACCTAGCTAACTGTGGCTACACCTTC. It translates to CATKSNLANCGYTF. J is TRBJ1-2 and V is TRBV27; D call uncertain. The CDR3 loop spans 14 amino acids. Looked up from germline, CDR1 is MNHEY and CDR2 is SMNVEV (reference sequence).

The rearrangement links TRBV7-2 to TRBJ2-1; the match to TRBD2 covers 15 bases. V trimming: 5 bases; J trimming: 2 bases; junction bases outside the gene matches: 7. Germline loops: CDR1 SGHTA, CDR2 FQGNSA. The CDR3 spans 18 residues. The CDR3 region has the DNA TGTGCCAGCAGCCCGGGACTAGCGGGGGGCGGCCCCTACAATGAGCAGTTCTTC. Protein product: CASSPGLAGGGPYNEQFF.

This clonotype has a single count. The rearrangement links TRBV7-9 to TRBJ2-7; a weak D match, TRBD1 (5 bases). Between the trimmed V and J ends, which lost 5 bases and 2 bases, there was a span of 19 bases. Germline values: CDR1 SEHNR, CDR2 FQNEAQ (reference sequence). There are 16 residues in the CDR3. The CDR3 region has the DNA TGTGCCAGCAGCCTCCCCCCAACAGGTCTGACCTACGAGCAGTACTTC. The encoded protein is CASSLPPTGLTYEQYF.

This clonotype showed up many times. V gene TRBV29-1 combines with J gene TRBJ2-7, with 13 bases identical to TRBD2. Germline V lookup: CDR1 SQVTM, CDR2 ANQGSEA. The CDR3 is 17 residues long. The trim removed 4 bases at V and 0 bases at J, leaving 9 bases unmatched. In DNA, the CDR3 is TGCAGCGTTGTGTGGACTAGCGGGAGTTACAGCTCCTACGAGCAGTACTTC. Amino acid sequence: CSVVWTSGSYSSYEQYF.

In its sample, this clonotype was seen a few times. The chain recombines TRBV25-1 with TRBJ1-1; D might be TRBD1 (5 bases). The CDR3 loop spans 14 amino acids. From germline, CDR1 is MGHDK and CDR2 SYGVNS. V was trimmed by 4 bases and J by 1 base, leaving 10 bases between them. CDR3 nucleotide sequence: TGTGCCAGCAGTGGCCCGACAGAGAACACTGAAGCTTTCTTT. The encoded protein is CASSGPTENTEAFF. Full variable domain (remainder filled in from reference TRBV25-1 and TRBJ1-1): EADIYQTPRYLVIGTGKKITLECSQTMGHDKMYWYQQDPGMELHLIHYSYGVNSTEKGDLSSESTVSRIRTEHFPLTLESARPSHTSQYLCASSGPTENTEAFFGQGTRLTVV.

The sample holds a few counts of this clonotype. CDR3 in amino acids: CSVLEGNMNYGYTF. The CDR3 bases are TGCAGCGTTCTCGAAGGGAATATGAACTATGGCTACACCTTC. This rearrangement joins TRBV29-1 to TRBJ1-2; D ambiguous. The germline gives CDR1 SQVTM, CDR2 ANQGSEA. The CDR3 sequence is 14 residues long. Trimming removed 5 bases from V and 2 bases from J, with 15 bases in between. Filled out from reference TRBV29-1 and TRBJ1-2, the complete variable domain reads SAVISQKPSRDICQRGTSLTIQCQVDSQVTMMFWYRQQPGQSLTLIATANQGSEATYESGFVIDKFPISRPNLTFSTLTVSNMSPEDSSIYLCSVLEGNMNYGYTFGSGTRLTVV.

The CDR3: CASSLDMQETQYF. CDR3 coding DNA: TGTGCCAGCAGCTTGGACATGCAAGAGACCCAGTACTTC. V gene TRBV5-6 combines with J gene TRBJ2-7; D unresolved. The J call may be mistaken, given a closer DNA end match to TRBJ2-5. The germline gives CDR1 SGHDT, CDR2 YYEEEE. The CDR3 contains 13 residues.

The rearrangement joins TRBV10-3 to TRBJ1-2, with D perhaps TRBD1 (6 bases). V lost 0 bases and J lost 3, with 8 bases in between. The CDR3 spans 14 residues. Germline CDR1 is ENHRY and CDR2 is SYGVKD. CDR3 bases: TGTGCCATCAGTGAGTCCGGACAGTACTATGGCTACACCTTC. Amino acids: CAISESGQYYGYTF.

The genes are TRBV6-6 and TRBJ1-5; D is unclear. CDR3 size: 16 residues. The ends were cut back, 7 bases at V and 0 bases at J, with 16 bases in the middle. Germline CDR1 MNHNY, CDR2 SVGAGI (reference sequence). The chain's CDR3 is CASKHHTLFSNQPQHF. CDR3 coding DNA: TGTGCCAGCAAACATCACACCCTATTTAGCAATCAGCCCCAGCATTTT.

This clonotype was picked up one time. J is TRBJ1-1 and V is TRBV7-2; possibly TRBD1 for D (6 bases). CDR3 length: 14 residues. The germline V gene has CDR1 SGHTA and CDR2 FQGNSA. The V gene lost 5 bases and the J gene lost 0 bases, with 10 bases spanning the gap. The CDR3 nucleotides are TGTGCCAGCAGCGGAACAGGGATGAACACTGAAGCTTTCTTT. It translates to CASSGTGMNTEAFF.

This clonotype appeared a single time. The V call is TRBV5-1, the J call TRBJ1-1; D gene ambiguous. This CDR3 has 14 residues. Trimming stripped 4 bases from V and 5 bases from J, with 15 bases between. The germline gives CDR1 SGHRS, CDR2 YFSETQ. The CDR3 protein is CASSADVRATEAFF. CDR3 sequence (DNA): TGCGCCAGCAGCGCAGACGTACGCGCTACTGAAGCTTTCTTT.

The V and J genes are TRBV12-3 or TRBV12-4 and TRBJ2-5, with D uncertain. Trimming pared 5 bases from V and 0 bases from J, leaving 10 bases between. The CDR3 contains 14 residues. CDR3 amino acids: CASSLLGYQETQYF. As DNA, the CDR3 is TGTGCCAGCAGTCTCCTAGGGTACCAAGAGACCCAGTACTTC.

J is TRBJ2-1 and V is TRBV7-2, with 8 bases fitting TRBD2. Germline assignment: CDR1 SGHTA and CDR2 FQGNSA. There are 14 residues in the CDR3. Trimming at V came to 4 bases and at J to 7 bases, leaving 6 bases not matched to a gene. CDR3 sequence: CASSYSGTSNEQFF. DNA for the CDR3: TGTGCCAGCAGCTATTCGGGGACTAGTAATGAGCAGTTCTTC.

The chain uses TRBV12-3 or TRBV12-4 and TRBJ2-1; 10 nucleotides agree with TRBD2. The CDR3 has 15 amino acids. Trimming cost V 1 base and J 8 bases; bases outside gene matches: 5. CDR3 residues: CASSLELAGSYEQFF. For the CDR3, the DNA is TGTGCCAGCAGTTTAGAACTAGCGGGGAGCTATGAGCAGTTCTTC.

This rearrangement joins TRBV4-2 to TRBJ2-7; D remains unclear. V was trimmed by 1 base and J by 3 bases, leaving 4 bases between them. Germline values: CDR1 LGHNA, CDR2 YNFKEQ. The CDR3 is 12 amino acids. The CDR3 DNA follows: TGTGCCAGCAGCCAAGCGAACTACGAGCAGTACTTC. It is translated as CASSQANYEQYF.

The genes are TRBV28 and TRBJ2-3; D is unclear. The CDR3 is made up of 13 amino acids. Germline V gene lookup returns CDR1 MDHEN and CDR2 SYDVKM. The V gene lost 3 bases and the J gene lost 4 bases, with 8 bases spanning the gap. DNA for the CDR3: TGTGCCAGCAGTTTTGATGGCGCAGATACGCAGTATTTT. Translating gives CASSFDGADTQYF.

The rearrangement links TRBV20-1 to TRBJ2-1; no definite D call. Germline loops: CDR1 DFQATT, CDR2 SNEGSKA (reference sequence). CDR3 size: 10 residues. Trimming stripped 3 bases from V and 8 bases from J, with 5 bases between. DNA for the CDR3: TGCAGTGCTAGGGACGATGAGCAGTTCTTC. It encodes CSARDDEQFF.

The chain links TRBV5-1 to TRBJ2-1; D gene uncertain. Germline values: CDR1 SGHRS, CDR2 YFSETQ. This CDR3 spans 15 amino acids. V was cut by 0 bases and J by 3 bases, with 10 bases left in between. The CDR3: CASSLGPINYNEQFF. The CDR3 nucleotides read TGCGCCAGCAGCTTGGGACCCATTAACTACAATGAGCAGTTCTTC.

The CDR3 spells CASTTDGHSTEAFF. The CDR3 bases are TGCGCCAGCACGACAGATGGTCATAGCACTGAAGCTTTCTTT. V gene TRBV5-1 combines with J gene TRBJ1-1, with D possibly TRBD1 on 5 matching bases. The V end lost 6 bases, the J end lost 4 bases, and 16 bases lay between the germline ends. This CDR3 region has 14 residues. Germline V gives CDR1 SGHRS, CDR2 YFSETQ.

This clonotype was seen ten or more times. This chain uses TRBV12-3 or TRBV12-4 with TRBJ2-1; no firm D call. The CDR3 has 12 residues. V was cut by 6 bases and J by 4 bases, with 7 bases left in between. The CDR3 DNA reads TGTGCCAGCAGCTTCGGTTACAATGAGCAGTTCTTC. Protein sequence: CASSFGYNEQFF.

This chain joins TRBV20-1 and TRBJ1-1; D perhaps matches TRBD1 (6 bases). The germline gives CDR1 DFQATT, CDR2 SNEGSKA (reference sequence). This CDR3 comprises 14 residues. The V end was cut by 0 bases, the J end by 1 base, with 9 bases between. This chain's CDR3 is CSARDDRPNTEAFF. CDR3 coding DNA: TGCAGTGCTAGAGACGACAGGCCGAACACTGAAGCTTTCTTT.

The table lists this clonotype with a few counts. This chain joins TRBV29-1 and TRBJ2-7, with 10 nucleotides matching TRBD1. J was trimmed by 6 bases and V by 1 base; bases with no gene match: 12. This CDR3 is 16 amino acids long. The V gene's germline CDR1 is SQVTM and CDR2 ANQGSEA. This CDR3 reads CSVEGEAGTGDGEQYF. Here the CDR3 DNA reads TGCAGCGTTGAAGGGGAGGCCGGGACAGGGGATGGCGAGCAGTACTTC.

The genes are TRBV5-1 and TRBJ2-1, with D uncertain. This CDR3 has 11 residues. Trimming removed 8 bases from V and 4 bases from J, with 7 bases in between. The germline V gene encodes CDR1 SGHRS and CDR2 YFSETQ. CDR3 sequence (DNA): TGCGCCAGTATGCTGTACAATGAGCAGTTCTTC. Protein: CASMLYNEQFF.

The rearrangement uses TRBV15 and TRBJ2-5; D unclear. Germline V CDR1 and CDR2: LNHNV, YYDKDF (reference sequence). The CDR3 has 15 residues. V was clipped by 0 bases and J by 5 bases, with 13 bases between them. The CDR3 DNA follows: TGTGCCACCAGCAGAGATAACAGTTTTAGGGAGACCCAGTACTTC. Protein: CATSRDNSFRETQYF.

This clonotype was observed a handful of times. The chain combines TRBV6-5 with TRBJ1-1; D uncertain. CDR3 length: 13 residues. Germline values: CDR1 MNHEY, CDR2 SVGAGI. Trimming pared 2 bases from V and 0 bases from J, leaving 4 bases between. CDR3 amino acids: CASSYTLNTEAFF. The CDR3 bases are TGTGCCAGCAGTTACACCCTGAACACTGAAGCTTTCTTT.

CDR3 bases: TGTGCCAGCAGTCAAAATGATGAGCAGTTCTTC. As protein: CASSQNDEQFF. This rearrangement joins TRBV6-5 to TRBJ2-1; D remains unclear. V was clipped by 5 bases and J by 8 bases, with 7 bases between them. Germline V gives CDR1 MNHEY, CDR2 SVGAGI. The CDR3 loop spans 11 amino acids.